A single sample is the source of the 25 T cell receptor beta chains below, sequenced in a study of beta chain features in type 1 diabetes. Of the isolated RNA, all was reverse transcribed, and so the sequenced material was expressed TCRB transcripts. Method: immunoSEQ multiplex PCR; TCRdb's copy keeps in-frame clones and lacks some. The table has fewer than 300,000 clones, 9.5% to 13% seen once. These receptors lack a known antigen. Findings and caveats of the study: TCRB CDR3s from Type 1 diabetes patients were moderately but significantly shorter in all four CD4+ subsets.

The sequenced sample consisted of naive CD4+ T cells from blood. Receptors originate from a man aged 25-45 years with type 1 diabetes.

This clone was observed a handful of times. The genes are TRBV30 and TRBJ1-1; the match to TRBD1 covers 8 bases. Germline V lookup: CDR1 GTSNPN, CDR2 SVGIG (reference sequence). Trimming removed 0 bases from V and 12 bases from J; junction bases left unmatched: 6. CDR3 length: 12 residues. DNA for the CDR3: TGTGCCTGGAGTGTAGGACAGGGTTATTCTTTCTTT. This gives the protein CAWSVGQGYSFF. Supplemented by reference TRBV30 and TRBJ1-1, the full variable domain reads SQTIHQWPATLVQPVGSPLSLECTVEGTSNPNLYWYRQAAGRGLQLLFYSVGIGQISSEVPQNLSASRPQDRQFILSSKKLLLSDSGFYLCAWSVGQGYSFFGQGTRLTVV.

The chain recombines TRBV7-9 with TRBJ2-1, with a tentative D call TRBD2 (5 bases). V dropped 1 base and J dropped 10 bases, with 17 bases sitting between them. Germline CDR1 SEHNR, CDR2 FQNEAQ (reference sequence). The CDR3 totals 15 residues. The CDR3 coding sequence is TGTGCCAGCAGCTTAGTTACCGGGATTGGGTTGGAGCAGTTCTTC. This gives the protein CASSLVTGIGLEQFF.

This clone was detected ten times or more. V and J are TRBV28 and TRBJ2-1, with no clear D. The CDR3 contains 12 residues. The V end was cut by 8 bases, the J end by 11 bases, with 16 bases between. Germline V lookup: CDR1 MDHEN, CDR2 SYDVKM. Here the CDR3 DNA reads TGTGCCAGCTCCTACTCGGCGCGGCAGCAGTTCTTC. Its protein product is CASSYSARQQFF.

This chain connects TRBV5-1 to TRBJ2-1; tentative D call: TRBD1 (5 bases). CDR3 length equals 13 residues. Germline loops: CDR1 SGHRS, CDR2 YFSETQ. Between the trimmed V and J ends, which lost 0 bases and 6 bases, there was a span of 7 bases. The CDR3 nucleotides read TGCGCCAGCAGCTTGGGAGACAGCAATGAGCAGTTCTTC. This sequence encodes CASSLGDSNEQFF.

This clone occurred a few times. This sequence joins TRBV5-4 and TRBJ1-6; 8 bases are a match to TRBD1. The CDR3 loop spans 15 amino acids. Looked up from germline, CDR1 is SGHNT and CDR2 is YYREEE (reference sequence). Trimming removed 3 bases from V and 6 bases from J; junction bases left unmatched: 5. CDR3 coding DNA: TGTGCCAGCAGCTCGACAGGGGCGGGTAATTCACCCCTCCACTTT. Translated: CASSSTGAGNSPLHF.

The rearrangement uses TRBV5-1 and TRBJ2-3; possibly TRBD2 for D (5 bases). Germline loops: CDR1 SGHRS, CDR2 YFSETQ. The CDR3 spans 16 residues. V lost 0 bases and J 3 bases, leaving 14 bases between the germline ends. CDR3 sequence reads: CASSLAGPGGTDTQYF. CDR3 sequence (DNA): TGCGCCAGCAGCTTGGCCGGGCCCGGCGGGACAGATACGCAGTATTTT.

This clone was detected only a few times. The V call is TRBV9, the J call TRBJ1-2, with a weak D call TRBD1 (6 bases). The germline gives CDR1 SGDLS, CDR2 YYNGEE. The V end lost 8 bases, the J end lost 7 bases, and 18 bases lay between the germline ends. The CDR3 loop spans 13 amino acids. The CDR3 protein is CASSNREYSGYTF. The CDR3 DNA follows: TGTGCCAGTTCGAACAGGGAGTACTCTGGCTACACCTTC. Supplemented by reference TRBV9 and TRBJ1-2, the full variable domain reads DSGVTQTPKHLITATGQRVTLRCSPRSGDLSVYWYQQSLDQGLQFLIQYYNGEERAKGNILERFSAQQFPDLHSELNLSSLELGDSALYFCASSNREYSGYTFGSGTRLTVV.

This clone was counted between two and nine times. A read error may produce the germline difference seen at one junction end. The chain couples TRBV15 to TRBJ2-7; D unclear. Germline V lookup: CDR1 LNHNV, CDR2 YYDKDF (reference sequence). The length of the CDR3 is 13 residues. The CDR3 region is CATSRDPSSEQYF. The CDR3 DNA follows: TGTGCCACCAGCAGAGATCCCTCCTCCGAGCAGTACTTC.

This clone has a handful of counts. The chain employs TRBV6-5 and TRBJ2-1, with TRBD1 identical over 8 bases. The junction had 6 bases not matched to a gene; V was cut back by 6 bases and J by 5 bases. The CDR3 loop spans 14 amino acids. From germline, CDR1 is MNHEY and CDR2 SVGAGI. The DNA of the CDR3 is TGTGCCAGCAGGAAAGGGACAGGAAACAATGAGCAGTTCTTC. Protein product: CASRKGTGNNEQFF.

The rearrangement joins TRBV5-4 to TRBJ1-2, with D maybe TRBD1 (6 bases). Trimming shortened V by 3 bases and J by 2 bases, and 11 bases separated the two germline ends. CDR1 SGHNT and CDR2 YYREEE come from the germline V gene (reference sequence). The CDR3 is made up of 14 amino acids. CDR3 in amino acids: CASSWAGENYGYTF. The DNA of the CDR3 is TGTGCCAGCAGCTGGGCAGGGGAGAACTATGGCTACACCTTC. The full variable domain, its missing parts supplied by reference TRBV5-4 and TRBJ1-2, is ETGVTQSPTHLIKTRGQQVTLRCSSQSGHNTVSWYQQALGQGPQFIFQYYREEENGRGNFPPRFSGLQFPNYSSELNVNALELDDSALYLCASSWAGENYGYTFGSGTRLTVV.

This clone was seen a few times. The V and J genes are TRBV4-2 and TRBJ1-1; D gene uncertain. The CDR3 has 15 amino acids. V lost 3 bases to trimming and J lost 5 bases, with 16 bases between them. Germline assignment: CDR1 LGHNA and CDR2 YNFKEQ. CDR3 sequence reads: CASSQDGVSGTEAFF. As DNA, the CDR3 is TGTGCCAGCAGCCAGGATGGAGTATCGGGGACTGAAGCTTTCTTT.

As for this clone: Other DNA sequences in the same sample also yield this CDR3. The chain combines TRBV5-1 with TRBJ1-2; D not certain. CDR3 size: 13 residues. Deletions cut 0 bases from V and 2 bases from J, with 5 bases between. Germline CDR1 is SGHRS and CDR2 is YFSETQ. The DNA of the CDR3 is TGCGCCAGCAGCTTGGGTGAGAACTATGGCTACACCTTC. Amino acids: CASSLGENYGYTF.

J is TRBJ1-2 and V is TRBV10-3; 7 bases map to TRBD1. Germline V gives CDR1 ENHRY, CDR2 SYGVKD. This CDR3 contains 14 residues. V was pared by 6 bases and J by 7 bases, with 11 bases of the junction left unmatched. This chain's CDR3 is CAIREQGTGGGYTF. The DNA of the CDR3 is TGTGCCATCAGGGAACAGGGGACCGGTGGTGGCTACACCTTC.

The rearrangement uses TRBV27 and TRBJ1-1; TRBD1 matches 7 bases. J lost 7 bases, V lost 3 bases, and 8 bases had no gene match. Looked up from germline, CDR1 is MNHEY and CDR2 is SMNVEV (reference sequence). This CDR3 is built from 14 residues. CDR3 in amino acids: CASSLSTGAGEAFF. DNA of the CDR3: TGTGCCAGCAGTTTGTCCACAGGGGCTGGTGAAGCTTTCTTT.

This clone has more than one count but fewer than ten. Here the CDR3 DNA reads TGTGCCAGCAGCTCCCTAGCGGGGAAAGAGACCCAGTACTTC. Protein sequence: CASSSLAGKETQYF. The V gene is TRBV11-2, the J gene TRBJ2-5; 9 positions agree with TRBD2. V trimming: 4 bases; J trimming: 3 bases; junction bases outside the gene matches: 3. CDR1 and CDR2 from the germline V gene are SGHAT and FQNNGV. This CDR3 comprises 14 residues. The whole variable domain, remainder taken from reference TRBV11-2 and TRBJ2-5, is EAGVAQSPRYKIIEKRQSVAFWCNPISGHATLYWYQQILGQGPKLLIQFQNNGVVDDSQLPKDRFSAERLKGVDSTLKIQPAKLEDSAVYLCASSSLAGKETQYFGPGTRLLVL.

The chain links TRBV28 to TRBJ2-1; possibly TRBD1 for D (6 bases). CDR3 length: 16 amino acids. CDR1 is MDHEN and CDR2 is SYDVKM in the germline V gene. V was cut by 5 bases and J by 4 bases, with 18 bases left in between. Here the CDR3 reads CASSLGWDMVYNEQFF. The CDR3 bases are TGTGCCAGCAGTCTGGGCTGGGACATGGTTTACAATGAGCAGTTCTTC.

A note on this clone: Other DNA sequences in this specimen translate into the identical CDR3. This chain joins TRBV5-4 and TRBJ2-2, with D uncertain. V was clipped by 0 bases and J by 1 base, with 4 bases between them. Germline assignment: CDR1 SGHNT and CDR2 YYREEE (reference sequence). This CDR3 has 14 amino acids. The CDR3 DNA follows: TGTGCCAGCAGCTTGGACAGGAACACCGGGGAGCTGTTTTTT. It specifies CASSLDRNTGELFF.

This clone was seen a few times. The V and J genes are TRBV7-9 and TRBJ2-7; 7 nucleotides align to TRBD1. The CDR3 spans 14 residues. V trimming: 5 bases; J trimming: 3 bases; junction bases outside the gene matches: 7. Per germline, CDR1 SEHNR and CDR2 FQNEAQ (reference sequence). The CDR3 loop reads CASSRDRDSYEQYF. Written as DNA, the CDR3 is TGTGCCAGCAGCCGAGACCGGGACAGCTACGAGCAGTACTTC.

The CDR3 bases are TGTGCCAGCAGTTCCGCACAGGGCGGTGGACCCCTCCACTTT. This encodes CASSSAQGGGPLHF. This chain joins TRBV28 and TRBJ1-6; weak D call: TRBD1 (6 bases). V was shortened by 4 bases and J by 12 bases, with 16 bases between the two germline ends. The CDR3 is made up of 14 amino acids. Germline loops: CDR1 MDHEN, CDR2 SYDVKM.

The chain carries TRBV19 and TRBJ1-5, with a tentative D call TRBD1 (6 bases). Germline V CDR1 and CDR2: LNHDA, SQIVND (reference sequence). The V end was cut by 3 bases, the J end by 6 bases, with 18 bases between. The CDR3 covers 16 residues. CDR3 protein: CASSIQGQGWRQPQHF. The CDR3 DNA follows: TGTGCCAGTAGTATTCAAGGGCAGGGGTGGCGTCAGCCCCAGCATTTT.

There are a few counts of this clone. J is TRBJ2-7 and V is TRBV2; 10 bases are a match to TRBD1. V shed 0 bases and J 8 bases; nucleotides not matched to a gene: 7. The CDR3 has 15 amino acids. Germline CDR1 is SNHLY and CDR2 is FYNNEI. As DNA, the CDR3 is TGTGCCAGCAGTGAAGCGTCCGGGACAGGGGTTAAGCAGTACTTC. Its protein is CASSEASGTGVKQYF.

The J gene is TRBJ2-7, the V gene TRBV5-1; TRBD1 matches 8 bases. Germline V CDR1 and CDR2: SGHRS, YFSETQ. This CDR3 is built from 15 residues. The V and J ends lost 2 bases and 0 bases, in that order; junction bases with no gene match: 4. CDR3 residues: CASSFQTGDSYEQYF. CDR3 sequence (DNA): TGCGCCAGCAGCTTCCAGACAGGGGACTCCTACGAGCAGTACTTC. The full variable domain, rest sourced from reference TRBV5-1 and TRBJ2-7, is KAGVTQTPRYLIKTRGQQVTLSCSPISGHRSVSWYQQTPGQGLQFLFEYFSETQRNKGNFPGRFSGRQFSNSRSEMNVSTLELGDSALYLCASSFQTGDSYEQYFGPGTRLTVT.

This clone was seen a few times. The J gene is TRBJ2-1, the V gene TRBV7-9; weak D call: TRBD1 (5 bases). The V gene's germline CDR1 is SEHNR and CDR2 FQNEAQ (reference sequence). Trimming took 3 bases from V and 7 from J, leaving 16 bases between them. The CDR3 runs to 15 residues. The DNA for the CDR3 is TGTGCCAGCAGCTTTGGTTTGGGGCCCGCGAATGAGCAGTTCTTC. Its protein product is CASSFGLGPANEQFF.

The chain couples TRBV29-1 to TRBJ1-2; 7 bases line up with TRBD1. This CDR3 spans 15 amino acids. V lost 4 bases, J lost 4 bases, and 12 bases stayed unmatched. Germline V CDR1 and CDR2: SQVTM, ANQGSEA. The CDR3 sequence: CSVALKGQVLYGYTF. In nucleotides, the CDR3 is TGCAGCGTTGCTTTGAAAGGACAGGTTCTCTATGGCTACACCTTC.

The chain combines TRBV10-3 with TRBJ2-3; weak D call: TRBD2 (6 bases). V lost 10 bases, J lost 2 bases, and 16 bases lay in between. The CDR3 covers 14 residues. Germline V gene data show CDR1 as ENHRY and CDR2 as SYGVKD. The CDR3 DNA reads TGTGCCAGCACCCGGGACTTTCCCACAGATACGCAGTATTTT. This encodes CASTRDFPTDTQYF.